A selection of T cell receptor beta chains follows, all from one sample in a study of OX40 agonist ivuxolimab in advanced cancers. The assay was immunoSEQ multiplex PCR, and TCRdb's table has in-frame clones only and misses some. Found here are around 140,000 clones, 90% of them singletons; the top ten hold 1.1%. Material: CD4+ or CD8+ T cells sorted from blood, obtained in a trial of the OX40 agonist ivuxolimab. The receptor set was obtained from an adult with an advanced solid tumor such as melanoma, head and neck, liver or kidney cancer. Both conserved end residues are part of each CDR3. Each record gives: D gene, clone size, V gene, J gene, CDR3 protein, CDR3 DNA. D genes are given only for firm matches. Where a row states a size, it is once, few, many or the class of an expanded clone; other rows omit it.

D: .; size: .; V: TRBV6-5; J: TRBJ1-5; CDR3: CASSYSKQGNQPQHF; DNA: TGTGCCAGCAGTTACTCGAAACAGGGCAATCAGCCCCAGCATTTT
D: TRBD1; size: .; V: TRBV19; J: TRBJ2-7; CDR3: CASSIAGQGFEEQYF; DNA: TGTGCCAGTAGTATAGCCGGACAGGGATTCGAGGAGCAGTACTTC
D: TRBD2; size: .; V: TRBV19; J: TRBJ2-1; CDR3: CATNPSGTYNEQFF; DNA: TGTGCCACTAACCCTAGCGGGACCTACAATGAGCAGTTCTTC
D: TRBD1; size: .; V: TRBV7-6; J: TRBJ1-1; CDR3: CASSSGGMNTEAFF; DNA: TGTGCCAGCAGCTCAGGGGGAATGAACACTGAAGCTTTCTTT
D: TRBD1; size: .; V: TRBV4-3; J: TRBJ1-1; CDR3: CASSLLGTGYAEAFF; DNA: TGCGCCAGCAGCCTCCTCGGGACAGGGTACGCTGAAGCTTTCTTT
D: .; size: .; V: TRBV19; J: TRBJ2-6; CDR3: CASSTSGANVLTF; DNA: TGTGCCAGTAGTACCTCTGGGGCCAACGTCCTGACTTTC
D: .; size: .; V: TRBV2; J: TRBJ2-1; CDR3: CASNRDFKEQFF; DNA: TGTGCCAGCAACCGGGACTTTAAAGAGCAGTTCTTC
D: .; size: once; V: TRBV27; J: TRBJ2-1; CDR3: CASSFGSGMYNEQFF; DNA: TGTGCCAGCAGTTTTGGGAGCGGTATGTACAATGAGCAGTTCTTC
D: .; size: .; V: TRBV19; J: TRBJ2-6; CDR3: CASSIGRDGANVLTF; DNA: TGTGCCAGTAGTATAGGTAGGGATGGGGCCAACGTCCTGACTTTC
D: .; size: .; V: TRBV28; J: TRBJ1-1; CDR3: CASSLPPNTEAFF; DNA: TGTGCCAGCAGTTTACCCCCCAACACTGAAGCTTTCTTT
D: TRBD1; size: .; V: TRBV27; J: TRBJ2-2; CDR3: CASSLPAGTGRTGELFF; DNA: TGTGCCAGCAGTTTGCCCGCAGGGACAGGGCGGACCGGGGAGCTGTTTTTT
D: .; size: .; V: TRBV7-3; J: TRBJ2-5; CDR3: CASSLGRGRETQYF; DNA: TGTGCCAGCAGCCTGGGGAGGGGGCGAGAGACCCAGTACTTC
D: TRBD1; size: .; V: TRBV5-1; J: TRBJ1-1; CDR3: CASSLDRGGVMNTEAFF; DNA: TGCGCCAGCAGCTTGGACAGGGGTGGGGTTATGAACACTGAAGCTTTCTTT
D: .; size: .; V: TRBV7-3; J: TRBJ2-1; CDR3: CASSLAVSSYNEQFF; DNA: TGTGCCAGCAGCTTAGCGGTTAGCTCCTACAATGAGCAGTTCTTC
D: TRBD1; size: .; V: TRBV7-9; J: TRBJ1-2; CDR3: CASSFTDRGQDGYTF; DNA: TGTGCCAGCAGCTTTACGGACAGGGGGCAGGATGGCTACACCTTC
D: .; size: .; V: TRBV28; J: TRBJ2-7; CDR3: CASRSLGEQYF; DNA: TGTGCCAGCAGATCCCTAGGCGAGCAGTACTTC
D: TRBD2; size: .; V: TRBV27; J: TRBJ2-7; CDR3: CASSLDRLAGPYEQYF; DNA: TGTGCCAGCAGTTTGGATCGACTAGCGGGACCCTACGAGCAGTACTTC
D: .; size: .; V: TRBV15; J: TRBJ2-3; CDR3: CATRTGVADTQYF; DNA: TGTGCCACCAGGACCGGGGTCGCAGATACGCAGTATTTT